This TCR beta chain was profiled in a study of OX40 agonist ivuxolimab in advanced cancers. Study conclusions and caveats: Clonal expansion in partial responders at 0.1-3.0 mg/kg ranked among the lowest.

The germline V gene encodes CDR1 MNHNY and CDR2 SVGAGI (reference sequence). Trimming removed 7 bases at V and 9 bases at J, with 16 bases between. The CDR3 is 13 residues long. Remarks on this clone: Its antigen is unidentified.

Method: immunoSEQ multiplex PCR; TCRdb's copy keeps in-frame clones and lacks some. The repertoire consists of around 50,000 clones, with roughly 90% occurring once and the leading ten covering about 7.5%. The sequence came from an adult with an advanced solid tumor such as melanoma, head and neck, liver or kidney cancer. V gene TRBV6-6 combines with J gene TRBJ2-1; no clear D. This sample comprised CD4+ or CD8+ T cells sorted from blood, obtained in a trial of the OX40 agonist ivuxolimab. CDR3: CASTAASRSEQFF. The CDR3 DNA sequence: TGTGCCAGCACAGCCGCTAGTCGGAGTGAGCAGTTCTTC.